Listed below are T cell receptor beta chains from one sample, sequenced in a study of blood T cell repertoires in COVID-19. TCRdb's copy holds only in-frame clones and misses some; the assay was immunoSEQ multiplex PCR. The sample lists approximately 360,000 clones, more than 70% seen once, with 0.95% to 1.5% in the top ten. Input material: peripheral blood. The source is a man aged 35-49 years with acute or convalescent COVID-19. Each CDR3 is given with its conserved first and last residue. A D gene is named only where the DNA matches it firmly. Size values are once, few and many counts, or a class for expanded clones, and some rows have none.

TRBJ1-1 | TRBD1 | TRBV9 | . | CASSAPDREDTEAFF | TGTGCCAGCAGCGCACCAGACAGGGAGGACACTGAAGCTTTCTTT
TRBJ2-1 | . | TRBV19 | few | CASSRQGGYNEQFF | TGTGCCAGTAGCCGACAGGGAGGCTACAATGAGCAGTTCTTC
TRBJ2-1 | TRBD1 | TRBV27 | . | CASTPKFGTGDYNEQFF | TGTGCCAGCACCCCAAAATTCGGGACAGGGGACTACAATGAGCAGTTCTTC
TRBJ2-7 | . | TRBV18 | . | CASSPPADIYEQYF | TGTGCCAGCTCACCACCGGCAGATATCTACGAGCAGTACTTC
TRBJ1-2 | . | TRBV6-6 | . | CASSYVPGSSTYGYTF | TGTGCCAGCAGTTACGTCCCTGGCTCCTCAACCTATGGCTACACCTTC
TRBJ2-1 | TRBD2 | TRBV2 | . | CASSEAGLAAYNEQFF | TGTGCCAGCAGTGAAGCTGGGCTAGCGGCCTACAATGAGCAGTTCTTC
TRBJ2-7 | TRBD2 | TRBV28 | . | CASSPTGLAGGPHEQYF | TGTGCCAGCAGTCCGACTGGCCTAGCGGGAGGGCCCCACGAGCAGTACTTC
TRBJ2-2 | . | TRBV30 | . | CAWTLANTGELFF | TGTGCCTGGACACTCGCGAACACCGGGGAGCTGTTTTTT
TRBJ2-1 | TRBD2 | TRBV5-4 | . | CASSESGRANNEQFF | TGTGCCAGCAGCGAGAGCGGGAGGGCCAACAATGAGCAGTTCTTC
TRBJ2-7 | TRBD1 | TRBV5-5 | . | CASSLEWATGAYEQYF | TGTGCCAGCAGCTTGGAATGGGCGACAGGGGCCTACGAGCAGTACTTC
TRBJ1-1 | . | TRBV7-2 | . | CASSFPTGNTEAFF | TGTGCCAGCAGCTTCCCGACAGGGAACACTGAAGCTTTCTTT
TRBJ1-2 | TRBD1 | TRBV6-5 | . | CASSRTGQGKGYTF | TGTGCCAGCAGCCGGACGGGACAGGGGAAGGGCTACACCTTC
TRBJ1-1 | . | TRBV18 | . | CASTPEGGGTEAFF | TGTGCCAGCACCCCCGAGGGGGGGGGCACTGAAGCTTTCTTT
TRBJ1-3 | . | TRBV27 | . | CAAKQGSGNTIYF | TGTGCCGCAAAACAGGGTAGTGGAAACACCATATATTTT
TRBJ1-1 | . | TRBV21-1 | . | CASRSRHLMNTEAFF | TGTGCCAGCCGAAGCAGGCACCTCATGAACACTGAAGCTTTCTTT
TRBJ2-1 | TRBD2 | TRBV27 | once | CASSLLAGGLGNEQFF | TGTGCCAGCAGTTTACTAGCGGGGGGGCTCGGTAATGAGCAGTTCTTC
TRBJ1-2 | . | TRBV19 | . | CASYDARRGYGYTF | TGTGCCAGTTACGACGCCCGACGGGGCTATGGCTACACCTTC
TRBJ2-7 | TRBD1 | TRBV5-1 | . | CASSLDDIFRDRGYEQYF | TGCGCCAGCAGCCTTGACGATATTTTCCGGGACAGGGGCTACGAGCAGTACTTC
TRBJ2-7 | TRBD2 | TRBV18 | . | CASSPGLAAYEQYF | TGTGCCAGCTCACCAGGGCTAGCGGCCTACGAGCAGTACTTC
TRBJ2-1 | TRBD2 | TRBV9 | . | CASSVGTSGGNEQFF | TGTGCCAGCAGCGTAGGGACTAGCGGGGGCAATGAGCAGTTCTTC
TRBJ2-2 | TRBD1 | TRBV4-1 | . | CASSPKFRDRVTGELFF | TGCGCCAGCAGCCCGAAATTCCGGGACAGGGTCACCGGGGAGCTGTTTTTT
TRBJ1-5 | . | TRBV27 | . | CASSWGGNQPQHF | TGTGCCAGCAGTTGGGGGGGCAATCAGCCCCAGCATTTT
TRBJ1-2 | . | TRBV7-9 | . | CASSPSGVTPLGGYTF | TGTGCCAGCAGCCCCTCCGGGGTAACTCCACTGGGTGGCTACACCTTC
TRBJ2-1 | TRBD2 | TRBV2 | . | CASSEAGLQNNEQFF | TGTGCCAGCAGTGAAGCGGGACTACAGAACAATGAGCAGTTCTTC
TRBJ1-2 | . | TRBV19 | . | CASSIMQGLYGYTF | TGTGCCAGTAGTATAATGCAGGGACTCTATGGCTACACCTTC
TRBJ1-2 | . | TRBV7-2 | . | CASSSARFRGIYGYTF | TGTGCCAGCAGCTCCGCCCGATTCAGGGGAATCTATGGCTACACCTTC
TRBJ2-4 | TRBD1 | TRBV5-8 | . | CASSSRDSNIQYF | TGTGCCAGCAGCTCTCGGGACAGTAACATTCAGTACTTC
TRBJ2-5 | . | TRBV28 | . | CASSLFRGSQETQYF | TGTGCCAGCAGTTTATTCCGAGGGTCCCAAGAGACCCAGTACTTC
TRBJ2-2 | . | TRBV27 | . | CASLGGAGELFF | TGTGCCAGCTTAGGGGGGGCCGGGGAGCTGTTTTTT
TRBJ1-6 | . | TRBV6-5 | . | CASYGGRANSPLHF | TGTGCCAGCTACGGTGGGCGGGCTAATTCACCCCTCCACTTT
TRBJ1-4 | . | TRBV28 | . | CASSDSQFEKLFF | TGTGCCAGCAGTGACAGCCAATTTGAAAAACTGTTTTTT
TRBJ2-7 | TRBD1 | TRBV29-1 | . | CSVEVVAGGTYEQYF | TGCAGCGTTGAAGTCGTAGCAGGGGGAACCTACGAGCAGTACTTC
TRBJ1-5 | . | TRBV28 | . | CASKRGQFNQPQHF | TGTGCCAGCAAAAGAGGACAGTTCAATCAGCCCCAGCATTTT
TRBJ2-7 | . | TRBV29-1 | . | CSVGGGNSYEQYF | TGCAGCGTAGGGGGTGGTAACTCCTACGAGCAGTACTTC
TRBJ2-7 | TRBD2 | TRBV5-1 | . | CASSFDLGRGAREQYF | TGCGCCAGCAGCTTCGACTTAGGGCGGGGGGCTCGTGAGCAGTACTTC
TRBJ2-7 | TRBD2 | TRBV7-3 | . | CASSRTSGGASEQYF | TGTGCCAGCAGCCGTACTAGCGGGGGGGCTAGCGAGCAGTACTTC
TRBJ1-6 | TRBD1 | TRBV6-5 | . | CASGRTGENSPLHF | TGTGCCAGCGGACGGACAGGGGAGAATTCACCCCTCCACTTT
TRBJ2-5 | . | TRBV29-1 | . | CSVEAKLRQETQYF | TGCAGCGTTGAGGCGAAACTACGACAAGAGACCCAGTACTTC
TRBJ2-5 | TRBD1 | TRBV7-7 | . | CASSGPGQGETQYF | TGTGCTAGCAGCGGACCGGGACAGGGAGAGACCCAGTACTTC
TRBJ1-2 | TRBD1 | TRBV4-1 | . | CASSQDPGQGLAGYTF | TGCGCCAGCAGCCAAGATCCAGGACAGGGGTTGGCTGGCTACACCTTC
TRBJ2-2 | . | TRBV28 | . | CALREFDTGELFF | TGTGCACTGCGGGAATTCGACACCGGGGAGCTGTTTTTT
TRBJ2-2 | . | TRBV19 | . | CASSIYRNTGELFF | TGTGCCAGTAGTATCTACAGGAACACCGGGGAGCTGTTTTTT
TRBJ2-3 | TRBD2 | TRBV10-2 | . | CASTRGTSVLTDTQYF | TGCGCCAGCACGAGAGGCACTAGCGTTCTGACAGATACGCAGTATTTT
TRBJ1-3 | . | TRBV7-3 | . | CASSFRADRNGNTIYF | TGTGCCAGCAGCTTCCGAGCCGACAGGAATGGAAACACCATATATTTT
TRBJ1-5 | TRBD1 | TRBV5-1 | . | CASSTGDRGNQPQHF | TGCGCCAGCAGCACGGGGGACAGAGGCAATCAGCCCCAGCATTTT
TRBJ2-2 | TRBD1 | TRBV5-1 | . | CASSFTGGNTGELFF | TGCGCCAGCAGCTTTACAGGGGGGAACACCGGGGAGCTGTTTTTT
TRBJ2-7 | TRBD2 | TRBV5-1 | . | CASSWVTSGENYEQYF | TGCGCCAGCAGCTGGGTGACTAGCGGGGAGAACTACGAGCAGTACTTC
TRBJ2-7 | TRBD1 | TRBV11-3 | once | CASSLRQGYEQYF | TGTGCCAGCAGCTTGAGACAGGGCTACGAGCAGTACTTC
TRBJ1-5 | . | TRBV19 | . | CASEKGVYSNQPQHF | TGTGCCAGCGAGAAGGGAGTTTATAGCAATCAGCCCCAGCATTTT
TRBJ2-1 | TRBD2 | TRBV27 | . | CASSHRGDHNEQFF | TGTGCCAGCAGTCACCGGGGGGACCACAATGAGCAGTTCTTC
TRBJ2-7 | . | TRBV7-2 | . | CASSLPQGVGEQYF | TGTGCCAGCAGCCTACCACAGGGAGTTGGCGAGCAGTACTTC
TRBJ1-5 | . | TRBV5-4 | . | CASSLGGRYQPQHF | TGTGCCAGCAGCTTGGGGGGCAGATATCAGCCCCAGCATTTT
TRBJ2-7 | . | TRBV6-5 | . | CASSYSFSSYEQYF | TGTGCCAGCAGTTACTCGTTCAGTTCCTACGAGCAGTACTTC
TRBJ2-1 | TRBD2 | TRBV5-1 | . | CASSLEVRAGAYNEQFF | TGCGCCAGCAGCTTGGAGGTTAGGGCGGGGGCCTACAATGAGCAGTTCTTC
TRBJ1-4 | TRBD1 | TRBV12-3/TRBV12-4 | . | CASSGTANEKLFF | TGTGCCAGCAGTGGGACAGCTAATGAAAAACTGTTTTTT